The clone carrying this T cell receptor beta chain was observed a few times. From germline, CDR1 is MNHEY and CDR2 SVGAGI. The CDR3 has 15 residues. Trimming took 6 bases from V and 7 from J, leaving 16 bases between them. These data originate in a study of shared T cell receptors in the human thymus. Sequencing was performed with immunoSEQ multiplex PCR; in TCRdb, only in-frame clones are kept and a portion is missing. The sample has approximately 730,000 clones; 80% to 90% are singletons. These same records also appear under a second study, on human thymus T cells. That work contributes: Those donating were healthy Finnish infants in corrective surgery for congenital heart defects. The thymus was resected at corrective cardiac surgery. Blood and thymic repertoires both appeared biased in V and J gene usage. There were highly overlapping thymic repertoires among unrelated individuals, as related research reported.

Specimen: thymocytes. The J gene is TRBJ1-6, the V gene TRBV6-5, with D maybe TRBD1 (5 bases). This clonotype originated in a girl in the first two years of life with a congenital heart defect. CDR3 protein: CASRRGGTENSPLHF. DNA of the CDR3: TGTGCCAGCAGACGCGGCGGGACTGAGAATTCACCCCTCCACTTT.